This T cell receptor beta chain is from a study of Graves' ophthalmopathy and Graves' hyperthyroidism. This clonotype was counted only a few times. The CDR3 contains 13 residues. Trimming removed 6 bases at V and 4 bases at J, with 12 bases between. RNA transcripts were the template, and TCR beta CDR3 regions were amplified from them. First-round RT-PCR employed HTBI primers, with a second-round multiplex PCR after it. TCRdb recomputed calls from the multiplex PCR reads with MiXCR, one row per CDR3 protein. The table includes hundreds of thousands of distinct CDR3 sequences, just over 40% detected once.

This sequence joins TRBV12-3 or TRBV12-4 and TRBJ1-2, with D possibly being TRBD1 (5 bases). What was sequenced was peripheral blood. The clonotype was recovered from an adult man with Graves' ophthalmopathy. CDR3 amino acids: CASRTEGSYGYTF. CDR3 bases: TGTGCCAGCAGAACCGAGGGGAGCTATGGCTACACCTTC.